Listed here is a single TCR beta chain. Its antigen remains unknown. V was pared by 6 bases and J by 3 bases, with 24 bases between. CDR1 is MDHEN and CDR2 is SYDVKM in the germline V gene. The CDR3 consists of 17 residues. In every patient, relapse followed autologous stem cell transplantation, while exposure to brentuximab vedotin differed. This record belongs to a study of PD-1 blockade in classical Hodgkin lymphoma. About the study: Patients in the cohort were put on intravenous nivolumab, 3 mg/kg every 2 weeks. Findings and limits, study-wide: What drove the repertoire differences, possibly disease activity or prior therapy, has not been defined. Exclusion covered patients beginning nivolumab under 1 year post-ASCT.

The protocol was immunoSEQ multiplex PCR, while the TCRdb copy is restricted to in-frame clones and leaves out a portion. The sample includes more than 35,000 clones, 70% to 90% of them seen just once. V usage is TRBV28 and J usage is TRBJ2-7; no clear D gene. Source: peripheral blood mononuclear cells (PBMCs), taken before the second cycle of nivolumab. This sequence originates from a human donor with classical Hodgkin lymphoma. CDR3 bases: TGTGCCAGCAGCGAAACTTATTTCCGCCCGCCCGACTACGAGCAGTACTTC. It translates to CASSETYFRPPDYEQYF.